This TCR beta chain was recorded in a study of T cell repertoires in cytomegalovirus infection. Turning to the study itself: HLA-B-restricted CMV epitopes that are well studied were used alongside recently identified HLA-C-restricted ones. From public TCR beta signatures came an indication of both CMV infection and matching HLA type.

As concerns this clonotype: Its antigen is still unknown.

TCRdb processed the reads anew with MiXCR; each CDR3 protein has one entry. The table includes about 330,000 distinct CDR3 sequences, just under 35% detected once. V was shortened by 3 bases and J by 10 bases, with 14 bases between the two germline ends. Germline lookup yields CDR1 SGHAT and CDR2 FQNNGV. The CDR3 contains 13 residues. Source: cultured PBMCs, taken from culture after CMV antigen stimulation. The clonotype was recovered from a human donor in good health (CMV status not recorded). Some clones in this sample may be carry-over from other donors' samples. The chain couples TRBV11-2 to TRBJ2-3; D remains unclear. The CDR3 protein is CASSFEQDPPQYF. DNA for the CDR3: TGTGCCAGCAGCTTCGAGCAAGACCCTCCGCAGTATTTT.